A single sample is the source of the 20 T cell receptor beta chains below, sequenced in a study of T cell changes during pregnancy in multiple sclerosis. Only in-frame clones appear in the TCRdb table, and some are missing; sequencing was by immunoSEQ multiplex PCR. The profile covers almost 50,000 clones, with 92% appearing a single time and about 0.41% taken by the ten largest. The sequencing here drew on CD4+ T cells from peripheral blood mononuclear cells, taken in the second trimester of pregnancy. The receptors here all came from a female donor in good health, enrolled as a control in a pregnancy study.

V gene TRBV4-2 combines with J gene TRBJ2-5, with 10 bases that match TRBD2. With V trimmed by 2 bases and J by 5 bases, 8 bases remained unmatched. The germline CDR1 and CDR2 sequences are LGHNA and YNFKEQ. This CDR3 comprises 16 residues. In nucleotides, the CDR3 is TGTGCCAGCAGCCAATCCCAAGCGGGGGGGCGGGAGACCCAGTACTTC. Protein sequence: CASSQSQAGGRETQYF.

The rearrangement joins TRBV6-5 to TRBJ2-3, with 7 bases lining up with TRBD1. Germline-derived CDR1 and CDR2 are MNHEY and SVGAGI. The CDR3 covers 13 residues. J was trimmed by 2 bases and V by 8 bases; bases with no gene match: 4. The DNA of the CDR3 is TGTGCCAGCGGGGACAGCAACACAGATACGCAGTATTTT. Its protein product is CASGDSNTDTQYF.

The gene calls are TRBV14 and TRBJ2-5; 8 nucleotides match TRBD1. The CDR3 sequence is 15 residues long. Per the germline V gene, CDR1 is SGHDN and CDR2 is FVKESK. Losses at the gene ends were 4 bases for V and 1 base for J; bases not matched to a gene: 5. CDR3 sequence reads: CASSPRQGTQETQYF. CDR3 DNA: TGTGCCAGCAGCCCGCGACAGGGGACCCAAGAGACCCAGTACTTC.

The CDR3 DNA sequence: TGCAGTGCTCGGACAGGGGTTGAAGCTTTCTTT. As protein: CSARTGVEAFF. This chain links TRBV20-1 with TRBJ1-1; 9 bases fit TRBD1. The junction had 2 bases not matched to a gene; V was cut back by 5 bases and J by 7 bases. Germline lookup yields CDR1 DFQATT and CDR2 SNEGSKA (reference sequence). The CDR3 runs 11 residues.

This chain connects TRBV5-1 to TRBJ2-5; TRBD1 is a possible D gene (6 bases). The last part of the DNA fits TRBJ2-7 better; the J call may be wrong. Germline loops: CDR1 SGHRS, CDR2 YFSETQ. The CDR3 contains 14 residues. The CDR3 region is CASTITRGSYEQYF. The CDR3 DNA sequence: TGCGCCAGCACTATTACGAGGGGGTCCTACGAGCAGTACTTC.

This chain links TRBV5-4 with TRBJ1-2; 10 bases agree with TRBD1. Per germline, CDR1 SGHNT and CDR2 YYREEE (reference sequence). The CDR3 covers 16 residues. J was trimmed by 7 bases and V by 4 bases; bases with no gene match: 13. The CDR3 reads CASSPNLGQGTSGYTF. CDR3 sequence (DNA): TGTGCCAGCAGCCCAAACCTGGGACAGGGGACGTCTGGCTACACCTTC.

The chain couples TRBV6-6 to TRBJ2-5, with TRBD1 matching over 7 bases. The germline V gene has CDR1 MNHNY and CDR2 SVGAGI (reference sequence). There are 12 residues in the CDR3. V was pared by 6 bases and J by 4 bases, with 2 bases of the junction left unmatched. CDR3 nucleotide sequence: TGTGCCAGCAGCTACAGGGGAGAGACCCAGTACTTC. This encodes CASSYRGETQYF.

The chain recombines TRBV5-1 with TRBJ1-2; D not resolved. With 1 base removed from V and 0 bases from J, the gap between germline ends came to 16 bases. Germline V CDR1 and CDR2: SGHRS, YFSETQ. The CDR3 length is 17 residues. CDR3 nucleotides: TGCGCCAGCAGCTTGTTCCGGGGAACGGATACTAACTATGGCTACACCTTC. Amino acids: CASSLFRGTDTNYGYTF.

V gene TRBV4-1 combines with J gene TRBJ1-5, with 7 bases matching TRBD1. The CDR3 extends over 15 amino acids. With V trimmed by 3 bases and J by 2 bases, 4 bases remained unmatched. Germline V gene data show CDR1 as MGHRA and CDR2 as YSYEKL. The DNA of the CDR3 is TGCGCCAGCAGCCAGTCCGGGACAGGCAATCAGCCCCAGCATTTT. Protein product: CASSQSGTGNQPQHF.

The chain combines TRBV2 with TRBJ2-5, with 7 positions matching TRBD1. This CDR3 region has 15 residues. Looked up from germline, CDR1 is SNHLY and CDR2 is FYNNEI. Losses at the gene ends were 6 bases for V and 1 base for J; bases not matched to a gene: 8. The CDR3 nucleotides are TGTGCCAGCAGGGGTCAGGGGGTACTCCAAGAGACCCAGTACTTC. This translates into CASRGQGVLQETQYF.

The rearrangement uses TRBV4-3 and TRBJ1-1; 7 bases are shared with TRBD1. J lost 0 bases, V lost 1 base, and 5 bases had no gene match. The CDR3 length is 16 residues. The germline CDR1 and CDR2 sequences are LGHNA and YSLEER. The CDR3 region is CASSQGQGILNTEAFF. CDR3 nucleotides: TGCGCCAGCAGCCAAGGACAGGGTATATTGAACACTGAAGCTTTCTTT.

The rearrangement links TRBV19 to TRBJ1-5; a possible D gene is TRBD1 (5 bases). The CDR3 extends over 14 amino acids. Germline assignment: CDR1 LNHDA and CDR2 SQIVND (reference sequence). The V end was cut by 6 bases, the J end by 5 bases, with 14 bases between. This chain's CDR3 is CASSLRGEDQPQHF. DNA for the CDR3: TGTGCCAGTAGCCTTCGAGGGGAGGATCAGCCCCAGCATTTT. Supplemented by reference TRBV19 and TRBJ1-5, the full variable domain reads DGGITQSPKYLFRKEGQNVTLSCEQNLNHDAMYWYRQDPGQGLRLIYYSQIVNDFQKGDIAEGYSVSREKKESFPLTVTSAQKNPTAFYLCASSLRGEDQPQHFGDGTRLSIL.

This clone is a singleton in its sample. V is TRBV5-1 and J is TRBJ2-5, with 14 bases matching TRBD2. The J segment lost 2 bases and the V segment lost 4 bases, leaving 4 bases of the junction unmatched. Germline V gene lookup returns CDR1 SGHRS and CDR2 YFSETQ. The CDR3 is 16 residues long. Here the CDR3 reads CASSRGLAGGQETQYF. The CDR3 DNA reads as TGCGCCAGCAGCCGAGGACTAGCGGGGGGACAAGAGACCCAGTACTTC. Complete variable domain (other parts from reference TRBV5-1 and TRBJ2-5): KAGVTQTPRYLIKTRGQQVTLSCSPISGHRSVSWYQQTPGQGLQFLFEYFSETQRNKGNFPGRFSGRQFSNSRSEMNVSTLELGDSALYLCASSRGLAGGQETQYFGPGTRLLVL.

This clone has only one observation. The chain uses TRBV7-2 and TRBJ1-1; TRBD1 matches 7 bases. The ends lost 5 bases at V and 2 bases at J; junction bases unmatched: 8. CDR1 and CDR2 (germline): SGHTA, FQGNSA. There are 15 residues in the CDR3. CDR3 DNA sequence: TGTGCCAGCAGCCTAAGGGGGACAGATAACACTGAAGCTTTCTTT. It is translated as CASSLRGTDNTEAFF.

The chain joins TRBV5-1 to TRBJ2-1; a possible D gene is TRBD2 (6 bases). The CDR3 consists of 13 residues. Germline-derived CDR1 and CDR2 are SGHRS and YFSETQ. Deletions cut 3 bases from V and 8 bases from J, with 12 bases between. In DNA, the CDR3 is TGCGCCAGCAGCTCGCAACTAGCCGATGAGCAGTTCTTC. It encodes CASSSQLADEQFF.

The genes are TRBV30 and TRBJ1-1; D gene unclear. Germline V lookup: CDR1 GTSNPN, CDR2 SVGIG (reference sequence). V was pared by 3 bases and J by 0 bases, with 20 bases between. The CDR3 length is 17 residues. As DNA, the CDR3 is TGTGCCTGGAGGGGAGACTCCGGGCCCTTTGTGAACACTGAAGCTTTCTTT. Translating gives CAWRGDSGPFVNTEAFF.

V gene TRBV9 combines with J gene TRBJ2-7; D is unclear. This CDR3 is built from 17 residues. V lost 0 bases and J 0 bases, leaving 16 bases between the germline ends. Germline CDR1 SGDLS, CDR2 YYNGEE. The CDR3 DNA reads TGTGCCAGCAGCGTAGGGGCCCTAAGTACCAGCTCCTACGAGCAGTACTTC. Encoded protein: CASSVGALSTSSYEQYF. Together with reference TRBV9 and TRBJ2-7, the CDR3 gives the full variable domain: DSGVTQTPKHLITATGQRVTLRCSPRSGDLSVYWYQQSLDQGLQFLIQYYNGEERAKGNILERFSAQQFPDLHSELNLSSLELGDSALYFCASSVGALSTSSYEQYFGPGTRLTVT.

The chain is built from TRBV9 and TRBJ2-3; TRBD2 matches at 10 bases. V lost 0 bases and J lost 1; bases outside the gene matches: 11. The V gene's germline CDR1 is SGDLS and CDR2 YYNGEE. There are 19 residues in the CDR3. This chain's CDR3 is CASSVAASGGASGTDTQYF. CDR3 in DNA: TGTGCCAGCAGCGTAGCGGCCAGCGGGGGGGCCTCCGGCACAGATACGCAGTATTTT.

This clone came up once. CDR3 nucleotide sequence: TGTGCCAGCGGGGGTAAAGGGACAGTTCTTAACTATGGCTACACCTTC. Protein: CASGGKGTVLNYGYTF. The chain has TRBV21-1 and TRBJ1-2; the tabulated D call, TRBD1, remains unverified against the DNA. TRBV21-1 is tagged as a pseudogene. This CDR3 contains 16 residues.

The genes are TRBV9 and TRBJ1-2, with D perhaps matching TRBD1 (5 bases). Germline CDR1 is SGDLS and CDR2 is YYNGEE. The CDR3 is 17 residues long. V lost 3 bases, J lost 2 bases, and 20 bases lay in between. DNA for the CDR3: TGTGCCAGCAGCGGGGGACCGACACGGGAGGACAACTATGGCTACACCTTC. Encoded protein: CASSGGPTREDNYGYTF.